The sequence of this T cell receptor (beta chain) was determined in a study of a mutant IDH1 vaccine in newly diagnosed glioma. Across the study: Treated patients, averaging around 40 years, were 62.5% male and approximately 38% female. Earlier treatment was radiotherapy, temozolomide, or both, with most getting both. Study-wide findings and caveats: It seemed that pseudoprogression was not linked to changes in the top peripheral T cell clonotypes.

The V gene lost 1 base and the J gene lost 7 bases, with 10 bases spanning the gap. The CDR3 contains 13 residues. Germline V CDR1 and CDR2: SGHDN, FVKESK. This table comes from immunoSEQ multiplex PCR, and its TCRdb copy is limited to in-frame clones, with some not included. The sample has some 120,000 clones, around three quarters seen once. Note on this clone: Its specificity is not known.

This sample's time point: week 11, during vaccination. It was 300 ug of mutant IDH1 20-mer peptide that made up each vaccine dose, given with topical imiquimod. The receptor was isolated from a man aged 35 to 55 with glioma. This specimen consisted of PBMCs, obtained from a glioma patient whose treatment included an IDH1 peptide vaccine. The rearrangement joins TRBV14 to TRBJ2-5; D call uncertain. The CDR3 DNA is TGTGCCAGCAGCCAAGGGGGAACGTTGACCCAGTACTTC. As protein: CASSQGGTLTQYF.